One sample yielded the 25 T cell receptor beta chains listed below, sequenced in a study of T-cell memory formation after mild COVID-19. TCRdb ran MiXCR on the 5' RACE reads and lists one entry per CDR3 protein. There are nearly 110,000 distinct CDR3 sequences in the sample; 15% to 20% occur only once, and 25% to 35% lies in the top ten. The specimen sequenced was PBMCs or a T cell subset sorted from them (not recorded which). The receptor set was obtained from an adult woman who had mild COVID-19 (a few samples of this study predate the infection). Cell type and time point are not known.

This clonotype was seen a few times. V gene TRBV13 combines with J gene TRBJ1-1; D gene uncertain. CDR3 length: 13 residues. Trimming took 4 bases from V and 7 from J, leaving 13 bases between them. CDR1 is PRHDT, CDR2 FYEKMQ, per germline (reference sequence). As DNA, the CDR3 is TGTGCCAGCAGCTGGGGAAGAGGTCGTGAAGCTTTCTTT. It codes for CASSWGRGREAFF.

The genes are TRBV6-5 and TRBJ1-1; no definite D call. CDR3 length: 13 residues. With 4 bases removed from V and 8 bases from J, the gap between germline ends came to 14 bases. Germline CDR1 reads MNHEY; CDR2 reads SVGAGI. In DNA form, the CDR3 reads TGTGCCAGCAGTTGGGCCCGTGGAGCCGAAGCTTTCTTT. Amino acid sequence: CASSWARGAEAFF.

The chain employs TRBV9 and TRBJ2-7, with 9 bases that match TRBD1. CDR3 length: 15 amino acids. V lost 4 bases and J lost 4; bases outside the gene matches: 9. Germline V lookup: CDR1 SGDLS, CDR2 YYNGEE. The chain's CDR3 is CASSPGTGREYEQYF. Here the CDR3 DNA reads TGTGCCAGCAGCCCCGGGACAGGGAGGGAGTACGAGCAGTACTTC.

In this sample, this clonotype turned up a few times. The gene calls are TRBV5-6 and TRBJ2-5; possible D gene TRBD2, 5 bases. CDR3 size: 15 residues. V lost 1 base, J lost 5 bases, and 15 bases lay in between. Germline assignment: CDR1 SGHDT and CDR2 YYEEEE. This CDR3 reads CASSLQVGVVETQYF. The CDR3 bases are TGTGCCAGCAGCTTGCAGGTCGGGGTTGTCGAGACCCAGTACTTC.

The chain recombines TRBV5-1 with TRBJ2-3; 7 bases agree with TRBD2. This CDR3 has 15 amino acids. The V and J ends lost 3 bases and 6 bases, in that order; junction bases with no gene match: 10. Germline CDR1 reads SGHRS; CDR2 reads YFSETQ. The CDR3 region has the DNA TGCGCCAGCAGCTCGGCCGGGAGGACGGGGGATACGCAGTATTTT. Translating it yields CASSSAGRTGDTQYF.

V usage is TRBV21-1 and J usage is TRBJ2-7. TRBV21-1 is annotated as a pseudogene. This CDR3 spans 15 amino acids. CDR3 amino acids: CASSKRQITDVEQYF. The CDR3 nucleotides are TGTGCCAGCAGCAAGCGACAGATCACGGACGTCGAGCAGTACTTC.

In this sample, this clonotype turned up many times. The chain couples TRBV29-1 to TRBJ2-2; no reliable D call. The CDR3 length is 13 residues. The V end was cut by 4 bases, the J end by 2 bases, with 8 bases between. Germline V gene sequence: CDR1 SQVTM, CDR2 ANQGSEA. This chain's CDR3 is CSVVVGNTGELFF. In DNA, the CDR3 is TGCAGCGTTGTGGTCGGAAACACCGGGGAGCTGTTTTTT.

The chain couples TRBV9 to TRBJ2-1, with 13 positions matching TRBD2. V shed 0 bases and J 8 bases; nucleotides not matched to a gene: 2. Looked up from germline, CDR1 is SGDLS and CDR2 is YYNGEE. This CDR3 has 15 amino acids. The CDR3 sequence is CASSVGTSGSYEQFF. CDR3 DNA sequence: TGTGCCAGCAGCGTAGGGACTAGCGGGAGTTATGAGCAGTTCTTC.

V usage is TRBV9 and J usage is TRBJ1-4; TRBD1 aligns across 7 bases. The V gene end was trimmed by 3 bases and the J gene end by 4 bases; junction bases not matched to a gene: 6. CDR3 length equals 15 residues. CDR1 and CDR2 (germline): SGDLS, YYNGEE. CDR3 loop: CASSDGTALNEKLFF. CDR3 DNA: TGTGCCAGCAGCGACGGGACAGCTCTTAATGAAAAACTGTTTTTT.

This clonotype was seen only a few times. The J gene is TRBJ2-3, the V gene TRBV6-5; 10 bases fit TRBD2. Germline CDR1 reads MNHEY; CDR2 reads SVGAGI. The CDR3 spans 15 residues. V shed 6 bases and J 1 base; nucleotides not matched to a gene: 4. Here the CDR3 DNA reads TGTGCCAGCAGATCTGGACTAGCGGGCACAGATACGCAGTATTTT. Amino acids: CASRSGLAGTDTQYF.

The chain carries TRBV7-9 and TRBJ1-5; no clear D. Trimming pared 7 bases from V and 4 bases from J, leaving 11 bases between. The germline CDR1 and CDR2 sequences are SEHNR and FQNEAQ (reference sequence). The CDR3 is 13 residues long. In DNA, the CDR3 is TGTGCCAGCACCTACACGGGTAATCAGCCCCAGCATTTT. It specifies CASTYTGNQPQHF.

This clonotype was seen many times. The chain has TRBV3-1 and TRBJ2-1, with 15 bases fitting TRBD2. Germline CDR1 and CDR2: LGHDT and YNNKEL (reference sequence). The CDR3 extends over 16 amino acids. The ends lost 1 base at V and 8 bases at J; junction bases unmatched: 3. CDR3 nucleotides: TGTGCCAGCAGCCAAGCCGGGACTAGCGGGAGGTATGAGCAGTTCTTC. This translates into CASSQAGTSGRYEQFF.

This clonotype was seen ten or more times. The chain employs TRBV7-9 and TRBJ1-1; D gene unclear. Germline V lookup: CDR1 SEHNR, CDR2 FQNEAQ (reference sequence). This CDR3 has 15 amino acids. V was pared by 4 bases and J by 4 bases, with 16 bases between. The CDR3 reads CASSSSRHKSTEAFF. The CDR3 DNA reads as TGTGCCAGCAGCTCCTCCCGACACAAATCCACTGAAGCTTTCTTT. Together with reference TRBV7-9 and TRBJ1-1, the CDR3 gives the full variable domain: DTGVSQNPRHKITKRGQNVTFRCDPISEHNRLYWYRQTLGQGPEFLTYFQNEAQLEKSRLLSDRFSAERPKGSFSTLEIQRTEQGDSAMYLCASSSSRHKSTEAFFGQGTRLTVV.

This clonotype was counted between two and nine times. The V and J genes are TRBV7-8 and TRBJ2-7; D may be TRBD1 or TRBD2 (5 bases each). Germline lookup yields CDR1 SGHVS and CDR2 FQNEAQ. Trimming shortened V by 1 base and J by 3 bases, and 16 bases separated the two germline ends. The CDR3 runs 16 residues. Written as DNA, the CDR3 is TGTGCCAGCAGCTTAGGCGCCGGGACGGTGCTCTACGAGCAGTACTTC. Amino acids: CASSLGAGTVLYEQYF.

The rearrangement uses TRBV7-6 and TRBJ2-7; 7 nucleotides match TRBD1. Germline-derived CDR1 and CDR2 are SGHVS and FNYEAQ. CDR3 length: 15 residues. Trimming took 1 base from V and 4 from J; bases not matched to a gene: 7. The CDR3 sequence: CASSLGVGQKYEQYF. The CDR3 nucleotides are TGTGCCAGCAGCTTAGGTGTGGGACAGAAATACGAGCAGTACTTC.

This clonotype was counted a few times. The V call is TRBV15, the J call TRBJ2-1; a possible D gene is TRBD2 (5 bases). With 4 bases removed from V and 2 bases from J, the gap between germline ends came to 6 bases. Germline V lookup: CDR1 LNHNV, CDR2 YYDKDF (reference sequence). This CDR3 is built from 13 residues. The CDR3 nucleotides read TGTGCCACCAGCACGACTACCTACAATGAGCAGTTCTTC. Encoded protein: CATSTTTYNEQFF. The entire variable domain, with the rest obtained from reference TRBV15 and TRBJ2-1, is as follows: DAMVIQNPRYQVTQFGKPVTLSCSQTLNHNVMYWYQQKSSQAPKLLFHYYDKDFNNEADTPDNFQSRRPNTSFCFLDIRSPGLGDTAMYLCATSTTTYNEQFFGPGTRLTVL.

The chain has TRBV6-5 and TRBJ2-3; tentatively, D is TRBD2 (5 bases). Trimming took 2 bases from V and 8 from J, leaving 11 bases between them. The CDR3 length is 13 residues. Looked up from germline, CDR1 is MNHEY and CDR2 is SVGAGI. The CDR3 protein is CASSYPGEGTQYF. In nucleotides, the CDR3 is TGTGCCAGCAGTTACCCCGGTGAGGGTACGCAGTATTTT.

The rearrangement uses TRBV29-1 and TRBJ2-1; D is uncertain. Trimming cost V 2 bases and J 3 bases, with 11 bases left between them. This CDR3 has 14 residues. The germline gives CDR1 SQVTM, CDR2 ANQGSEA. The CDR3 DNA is TGCAGCGTTGAAAGGGCTGCTAGCTACAATGAGCAGTTCTTC. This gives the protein CSVERAASYNEQFF.

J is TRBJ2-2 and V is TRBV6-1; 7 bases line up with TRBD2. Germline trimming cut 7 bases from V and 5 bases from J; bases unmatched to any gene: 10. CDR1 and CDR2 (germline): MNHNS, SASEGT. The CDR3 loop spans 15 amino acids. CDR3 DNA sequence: TGTGCCAGCAAGGTGGCGGGAGTAGATACCGGGGAGCTGTTTTTT. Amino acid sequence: CASKVAGVDTGELFF.

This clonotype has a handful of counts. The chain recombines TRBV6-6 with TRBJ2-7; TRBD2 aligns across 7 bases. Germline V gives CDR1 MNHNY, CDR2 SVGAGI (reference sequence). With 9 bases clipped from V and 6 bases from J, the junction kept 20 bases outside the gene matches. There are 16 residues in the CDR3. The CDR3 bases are TGTGCCAGTCGGGGGGACGGCCGATGGGTTTTCTCCGAGCAGTACTTC. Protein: CASRGDGRWVFSEQYF.

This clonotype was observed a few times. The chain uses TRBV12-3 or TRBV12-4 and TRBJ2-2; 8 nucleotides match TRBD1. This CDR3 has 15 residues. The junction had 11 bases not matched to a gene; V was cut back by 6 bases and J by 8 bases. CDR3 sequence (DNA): TGTGCCAGCAGATCTCAGGGGGCCTGGGCAGGGGAGCTGTTTTTT. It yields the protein CASRSQGAWAGELFF.

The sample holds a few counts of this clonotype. The CDR3 nucleotides read TGTGCCACCAGTGATCAAAAGGCGGGACTAGCGGGAGGAACCGGGGAGCTGTTTTTT. Translated: CATSDQKAGLAGGTGELFF. The chain uses TRBV24-1 and TRBJ2-2; 15 bases agree with TRBD2. CDR1 and CDR2 from the germline V gene are KGHDR and SFDVKD. This CDR3 spans 19 amino acids. V dropped 3 bases and J dropped 5; count of bases not matched to a gene: 9.

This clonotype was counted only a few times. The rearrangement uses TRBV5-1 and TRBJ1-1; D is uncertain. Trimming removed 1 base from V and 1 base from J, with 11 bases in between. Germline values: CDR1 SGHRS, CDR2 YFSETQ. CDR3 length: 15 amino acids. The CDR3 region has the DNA TGCGCCAGCAGCTTGTCCCGGGTCTCGAACACTGAAGCTTTCTTT. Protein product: CASSLSRVSNTEAFF.

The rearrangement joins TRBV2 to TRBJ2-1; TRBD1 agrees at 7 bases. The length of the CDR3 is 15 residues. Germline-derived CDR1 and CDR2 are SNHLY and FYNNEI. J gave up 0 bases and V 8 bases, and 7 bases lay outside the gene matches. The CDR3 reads CASGPWDSSYNEQFF. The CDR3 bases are TGTGCCAGCGGGCCTTGGGACAGCTCCTACAATGAGCAGTTCTTC.

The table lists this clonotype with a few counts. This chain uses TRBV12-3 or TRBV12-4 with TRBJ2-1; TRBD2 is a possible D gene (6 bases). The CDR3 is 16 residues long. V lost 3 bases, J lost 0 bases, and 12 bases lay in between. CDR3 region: CASSLSGSSSYNEQFF. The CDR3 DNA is TGTGCCAGCAGTTTGAGCGGGTCGAGCTCCTACAATGAGCAGTTCTTC.